This T cell receptor beta chain appears in the sequencing data of a study of identical twins. General study results and limits: Some out-of-frame alpha sequences were shared by twins, and these showed excess low generation probability. Insertions ran lower in abundant cord blood beta clonotypes, though not in memory repertoires.

Unique molecular identifiers were in the cDNA, with template-switch universal primer binding. In TCRdb, the 5' RACE reads were re-called with MiXCR into one record per CDR3 protein. The sample has roughly 570,000 distinct CDR3 sequences; 9.6% are singletons. This CDR3 is built from 15 residues. Germline loops: CDR1 SGHTA, CDR2 FQGNSA. The trim removed 1 base at V and 6 bases at J, leaving 4 bases unmatched. This clonotype was picked up a small number of times. Its antigen is not known. This sample also appeared in a second study, on yellow fever vaccine responses in identical twins. That study reports: Convergence reportedly seemed to mark part of the twins' vaccine T cell response, with personalization marking the rest.

The TCR sequence derives from a woman between 18 and 29 years old in good health. J is TRBJ2-4 and V is TRBV7-2, with 9 bases fitting TRBD2. Specimen: PBMCs. The CDR3 spells CASSLGGSGRNIQYF. The CDR3 nucleotides are TGTGCCAGCAGCTTAGGTGGTAGCGGGAGAAACATTCAGTACTTC.